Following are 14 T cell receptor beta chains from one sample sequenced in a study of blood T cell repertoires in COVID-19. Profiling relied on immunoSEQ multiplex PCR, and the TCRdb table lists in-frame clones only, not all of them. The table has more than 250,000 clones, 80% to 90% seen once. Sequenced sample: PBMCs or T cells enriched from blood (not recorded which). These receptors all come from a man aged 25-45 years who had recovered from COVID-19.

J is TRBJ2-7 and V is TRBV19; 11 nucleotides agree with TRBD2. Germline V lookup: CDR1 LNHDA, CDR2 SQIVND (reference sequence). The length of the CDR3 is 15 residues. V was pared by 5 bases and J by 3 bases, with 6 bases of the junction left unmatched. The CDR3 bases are TGTGCCAGTAGTGTCGGGCTAGCGGGGGGCTACGAGCAGTACTTC. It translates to CASSVGLAGGYEQYF.

The CDR3 sequence: CASSPGQGPSYEQYF. The DNA of the CDR3 is TGCGCCAGCAGCCCCGGACAGGGCCCTTCCTACGAGCAGTACTTC. This chain joins TRBV5-1 and TRBJ2-7; TRBD1 agrees at 8 bases. Germline loops: CDR1 SGHRS, CDR2 YFSETQ. CDR3 length equals 15 residues. J was trimmed by 1 base and V by 4 bases; bases with no gene match: 7.

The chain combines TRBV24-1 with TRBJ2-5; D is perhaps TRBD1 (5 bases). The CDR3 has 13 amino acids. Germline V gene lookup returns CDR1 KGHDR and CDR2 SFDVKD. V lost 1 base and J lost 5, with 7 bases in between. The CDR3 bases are TGTGCCACCAGTGATTTATCAGGGGAGACCCAGTACTTC. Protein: CATSDLSGETQYF.

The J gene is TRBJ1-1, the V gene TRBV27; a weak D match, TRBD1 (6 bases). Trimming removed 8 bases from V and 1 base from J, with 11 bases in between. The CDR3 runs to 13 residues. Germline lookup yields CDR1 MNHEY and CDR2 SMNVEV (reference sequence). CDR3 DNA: TGTGCCAGCGGGGGCAGGGCGAACACTGAAGCTTTCTTT. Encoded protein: CASGGRANTEAFF.

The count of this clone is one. CDR3 nucleotide sequence: TGCGCCAGCAGCTTGGGGGGACAGTCCTCCTACGAGCAGTACTTC. This sequence encodes CASSLGGQSSYEQYF. The chain has TRBV5-1 and TRBJ2-7, with 7 bases that match TRBD1. The germline V gene has CDR1 SGHRS and CDR2 YFSETQ. The CDR3 runs to 15 residues. With 0 bases clipped from V and 0 bases from J, the junction kept 3 bases outside the gene matches.

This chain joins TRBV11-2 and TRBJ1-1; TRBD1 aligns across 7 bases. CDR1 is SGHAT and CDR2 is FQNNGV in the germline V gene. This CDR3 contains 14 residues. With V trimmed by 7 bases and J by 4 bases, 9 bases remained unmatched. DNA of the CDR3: TGTGCCAGCACCAAAACCTCAGGGGGCACTGAAGCTTTCTTT. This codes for CASTKTSGGTEAFF.

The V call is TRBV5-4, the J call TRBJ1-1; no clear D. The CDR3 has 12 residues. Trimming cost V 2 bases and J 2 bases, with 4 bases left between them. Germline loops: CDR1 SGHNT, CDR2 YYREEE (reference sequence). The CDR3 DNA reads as TGTGCCAGCAGCTTTCTTAACACTGAAGCTTTCTTT. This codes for CASSFLNTEAFF.

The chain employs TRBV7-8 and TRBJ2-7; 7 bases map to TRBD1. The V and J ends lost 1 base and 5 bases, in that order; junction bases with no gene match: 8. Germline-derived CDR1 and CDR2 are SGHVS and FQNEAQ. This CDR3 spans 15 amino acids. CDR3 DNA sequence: TGTGCCAGCAGCTTAGGACAGGGAGTCAAAAACGAGCAGTACTTC. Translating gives CASSLGQGVKNEQYF.

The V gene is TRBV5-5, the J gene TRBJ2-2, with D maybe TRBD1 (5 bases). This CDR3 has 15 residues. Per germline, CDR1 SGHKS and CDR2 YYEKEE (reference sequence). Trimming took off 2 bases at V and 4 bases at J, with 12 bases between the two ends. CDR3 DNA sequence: TGTGCCAGCAGCTTTCAGGTTAGGGGCACCGGGGAGCTGTTTTTT. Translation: CASSFQVRGTGELFF.

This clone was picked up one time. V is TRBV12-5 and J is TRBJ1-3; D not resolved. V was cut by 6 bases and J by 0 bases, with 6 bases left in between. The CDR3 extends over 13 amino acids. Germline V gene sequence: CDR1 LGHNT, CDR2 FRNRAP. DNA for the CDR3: TGTGCTAGTGGACCGGTCTCTGGAAACACCATATATTTT. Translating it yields CASGPVSGNTIYF. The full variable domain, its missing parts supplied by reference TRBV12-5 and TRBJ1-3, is DARVTQTPRHKVTEMGQEVTMRCQPILGHNTVFWYRQTMMQGLELLAYFRNRAPLDDSGMPKDRFSAEMPDATLATLKIQPSEPRDSAVYFCASGPVSGNTIYFGEGSWLTVV.

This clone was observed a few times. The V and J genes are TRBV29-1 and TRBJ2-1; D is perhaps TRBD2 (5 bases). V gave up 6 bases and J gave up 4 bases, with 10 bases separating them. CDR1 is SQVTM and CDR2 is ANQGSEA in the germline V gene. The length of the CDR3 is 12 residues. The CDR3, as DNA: TGCAGCGTCGAAACTAGGTACAATGAGCAGTTCTTC. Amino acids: CSVETRYNEQFF.

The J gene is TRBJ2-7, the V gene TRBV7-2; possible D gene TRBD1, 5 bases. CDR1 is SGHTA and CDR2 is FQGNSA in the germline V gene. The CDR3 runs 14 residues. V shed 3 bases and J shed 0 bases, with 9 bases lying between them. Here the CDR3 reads CASSFYTGSYEQYF. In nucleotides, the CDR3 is TGTGCCAGCAGCTTTTACACAGGCTCCTACGAGCAGTACTTC.

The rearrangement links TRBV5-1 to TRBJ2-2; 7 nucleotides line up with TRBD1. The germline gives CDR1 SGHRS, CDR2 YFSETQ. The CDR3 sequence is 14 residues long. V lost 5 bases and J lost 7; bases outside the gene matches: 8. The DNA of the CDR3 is TGCGCCAGCAGGCCAGGGGGTTCCGGCGGGGAGCTGTTTTTT. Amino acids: CASRPGGSGGELFF. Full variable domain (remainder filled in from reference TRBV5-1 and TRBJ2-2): KAGVTQTPRYLIKTRGQQVTLSCSPISGHRSVSWYQQTPGQGLQFLFEYFSETQRNKGNFPGRFSGRQFSNSRSEMNVSTLELGDSALYLCASRPGGSGGELFFGEGSRLTVL.

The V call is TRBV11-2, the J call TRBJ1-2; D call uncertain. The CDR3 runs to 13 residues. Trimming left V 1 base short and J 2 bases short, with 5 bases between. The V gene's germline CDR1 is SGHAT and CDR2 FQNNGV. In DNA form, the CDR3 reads TGTGCCAGCAGCTTAGCTCTAAACTATGGCTACACCTTC. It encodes CASSLALNYGYTF.